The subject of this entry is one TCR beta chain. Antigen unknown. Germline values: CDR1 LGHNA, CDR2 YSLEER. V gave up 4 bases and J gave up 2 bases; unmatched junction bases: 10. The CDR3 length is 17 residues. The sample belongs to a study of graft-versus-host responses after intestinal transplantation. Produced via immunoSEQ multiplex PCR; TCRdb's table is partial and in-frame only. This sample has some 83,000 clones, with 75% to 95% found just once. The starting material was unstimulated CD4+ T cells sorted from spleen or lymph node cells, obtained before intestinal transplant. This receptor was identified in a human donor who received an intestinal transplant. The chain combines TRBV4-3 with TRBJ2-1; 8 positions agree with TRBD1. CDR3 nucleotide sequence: TGCGCCAGCAGCCGTGGGACAGGCAGGAAAACCTACAATGAGCAGTTCTTC. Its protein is CASSRGTGRKTYNEQFF.